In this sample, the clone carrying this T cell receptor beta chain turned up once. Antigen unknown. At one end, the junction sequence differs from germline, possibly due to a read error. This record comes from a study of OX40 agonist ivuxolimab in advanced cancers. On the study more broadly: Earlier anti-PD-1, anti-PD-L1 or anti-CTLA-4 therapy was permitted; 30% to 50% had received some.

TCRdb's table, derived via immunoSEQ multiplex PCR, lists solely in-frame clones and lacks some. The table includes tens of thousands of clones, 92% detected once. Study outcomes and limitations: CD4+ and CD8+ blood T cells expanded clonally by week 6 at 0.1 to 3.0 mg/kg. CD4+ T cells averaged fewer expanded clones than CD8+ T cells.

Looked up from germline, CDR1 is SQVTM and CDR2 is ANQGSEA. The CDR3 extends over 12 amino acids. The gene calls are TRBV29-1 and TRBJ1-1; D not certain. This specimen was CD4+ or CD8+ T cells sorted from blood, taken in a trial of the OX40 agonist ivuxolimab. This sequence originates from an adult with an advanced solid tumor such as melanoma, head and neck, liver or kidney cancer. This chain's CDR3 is CSVQEVNTEAFF. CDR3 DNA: TGCAGCGTTCAAGAGGTGAACACTGAAGCTTTCTTT.